The 23 T cell receptor beta chains in this list originate from one sample, sequenced in a study of shared T cell receptors in the human thymus. TCRdb's copy holds only in-frame clones and misses some; the assay was immunoSEQ multiplex PCR. The sample lists about 380,000 clones, 85% to 95% seen once, with 0.02% in the top ten. The sample consisted of thymocytes. All receptors derive from a human donor.

The chain combines TRBV7-4 with TRBJ2-5, with D maybe TRBD1 (6 bases). Germline lookup yields CDR1 SGHVT and CDR2 SQSDAQ. With 5 bases removed from V and 1 base from J, the gap between germline ends came to 14 bases. The CDR3 is made up of 15 amino acids. The CDR3 nucleotides read TGTGCCAGCAGCCTAGAGGGACAAACCCAAGAGACCCAGTACTTC. It is translated as CASSLEGQTQETQYF.

The chain carries TRBV5-6 and TRBJ2-1, with 8 bases aligning to TRBD2. The CDR3 spans 17 residues. CDR1 and CDR2 (germline): SGHDT, YYEEEE. V lost 4 bases, J lost 0 bases, and 9 bases stayed unmatched. The CDR3: CASSPRLAPDSYNEQFF. DNA for the CDR3: TGTGCCAGCAGCCCCCGACTAGCGCCTGACTCCTACAATGAGCAGTTCTTC.

The chain uses TRBV19 and TRBJ2-5, with 10 bases identical to TRBD2. The CDR3 extends over 14 amino acids. In germline, CDR1 is LNHDA, CDR2 SQIVND (reference sequence). Trimming cost V 6 bases and J 5 bases; bases outside gene matches: 6. CDR3 DNA: TGTGCCAGTAGGCTAGCGGGAGTCGGGGAGACCCAGTACTTC. Translating it yields CASRLAGVGETQYF.

The chain uses TRBV10-1 and TRBJ1-1; no reliable D call. The CDR3 contains 15 residues. V was trimmed by 4 bases and J by 0 bases, leaving 12 bases between them. Germline V lookup: CDR1 WNHNN, CDR2 SYGVQD (reference sequence). The CDR3: CASSGGQNMNTEAFF. Written as DNA, the CDR3 is TGCGCCAGCAGTGGGGGTCAGAACATGAACACTGAAGCTTTCTTT.

This clone was counted a single time. The J gene is TRBJ2-7, the V gene TRBV7-9; D might be TRBD1 (6 bases). The CDR3 is 14 residues long. Trimming left V 6 bases short and J 2 bases short, with 14 bases between. Germline V CDR1 and CDR2: SEHNR, FQNEAQ (reference sequence). CDR3 DNA sequence: TGTGCCAGCAGTGAAAGGGACAATACCTACGAGCAGTACTTC. As protein: CASSERDNTYEQYF.

This chain joins TRBV14 and TRBJ1-2; 7 bases are a match to TRBD1. With V trimmed by 2 bases and J by 7 bases, 13 bases remained unmatched. CDR1 and CDR2 (germline): SGHDN, FVKESK. The CDR3 extends over 16 amino acids. The chain's CDR3 is CASSQTPGTEGFGYTF. CDR3 sequence (DNA): TGTGCCAGCAGCCAAACCCCCGGGACAGAGGGGTTTGGCTACACCTTC.

About this clone: Other DNA sequences from this sample encode an identical CDR3 as well. The V gene is TRBV28, the J gene TRBJ2-3; the D is unclear. The germline gives CDR1 MDHEN, CDR2 SYDVKM. This CDR3 has 12 amino acids. V was pared by 6 bases and J by 3 bases, with 7 bases between. The CDR3 protein is CASSSGTDTQYF. DNA for the CDR3: TGTGCCAGCAGCTCCGGAACAGATACGCAGTATTTT.

This clone was recorded once. The chain is built from TRBV14 and TRBJ1-2; 7 nucleotides line up with TRBD1. The CDR3 consists of 17 residues. Trimming at V came to 0 bases and at J to 4 bases, leaving 11 bases not matched to a gene. Germline V gene sequence: CDR1 SGHDN, CDR2 FVKESK. In nucleotides, the CDR3 is TGTGCCAGCAGCCAAGATACCCAGGGGGGGGCCTTCTATGGCTACACCTTC. Amino acids: CASSQDTQGGAFYGYTF.

This sequence joins TRBV4-2 and TRBJ2-3, with 9 bases aligning to TRBD2. Germline values: CDR1 LGHNA, CDR2 YNFKEQ. The CDR3 has 16 residues. The V segment lost 6 bases and the J segment 1 base; nucleotides outside the gene matches: 8. The CDR3 nucleotides are TGTGCCAGCAGTCCAGCGGGAGGACTTGGCACAGATACGCAGTATTTT. This gives the protein CASSPAGGLGTDTQYF.

The chain couples TRBV18 to TRBJ2-1, with 8 bases lining up with TRBD2. CDR3 size: 20 residues. V trimming: 1 base; J trimming: 0 bases; junction bases outside the gene matches: 14. Per the germline V gene, CDR1 is KGHSH and CDR2 is LQKENI. The CDR3 here is CASSPHSGREDLSSYNEQFF. Written as DNA, the CDR3 is TGTGCCAGCTCACCACATTCGGGGCGGGAGGACTTGAGCTCCTACAATGAGCAGTTCTTC.

The V gene is TRBV18, the J gene TRBJ2-3; TRBD2 matches 8 bases. The CDR3 runs to 17 residues. J was trimmed by 5 bases and V by 2 bases; bases with no gene match: 12. CDR1 and CDR2 from the germline V gene are KGHSH and LQKENI. The CDR3 DNA reads as TGTGCCAGCTCACCAGAGTATGAGACTAGCGAAATAGATACGCAGTATTTT. It codes for CASSPEYETSEIDTQYF.

The chain combines TRBV10-2 with TRBJ2-1; TRBD2 might be the D (7 bases). Germline V gives CDR1 WSHSY, CDR2 SAAADI. This CDR3 comprises 14 residues. CDR3 protein: CGRGGETSYNEQFF. CDR3 coding DNA: TGCGGTCGCGGGGGCGAGACTTCCTACAATGAGCAGTTCTTC.

As regards this clone: Other DNA sequences within the sample encode an identical CDR3. The CDR3 is CAWSVDLPYEQYF. CDR3 coding DNA: TGTGCCTGGAGTGTCGACTTACCCTACGAGCAGTACTTC. The chain joins TRBV30 to TRBJ2-7; D uncertain. Trimming took 0 bases from V and 2 from J, leaving 8 bases between them. This CDR3 region has 13 residues. Germline V gives CDR1 GTSNPN, CDR2 SVGIG (reference sequence). The variable domain in full, with the rest retrieved from reference TRBV30 and TRBJ2-7, is SQTIHQWPATLVQPVGSPLSLECTVEGTSNPNLYWYRQAAGRGLQLLFYSVGIGQISSEVPQNLSASRPQDRQFILSSKKLLLSDSGFYLCAWSVDLPYEQYFGPGTRLTVT.

This chain links TRBV11-3 with TRBJ2-2, with TRBD1 matching 12 bases. The V gene end was trimmed by 8 bases and the J gene end by 7 bases; junction bases not matched to a gene: 14. Germline V CDR1 and CDR2: SGHNT, YENEEA. The CDR3 totals 17 residues. The CDR3 DNA sequence: TGTGCCAGCCCTTACCAACCGGGACAGGGGGCTAGCGGGGAGCTGTTTTTT. The encoded protein is CASPYQPGQGASGELFF.

The V call is TRBV6-5, the J call TRBJ2-7; 7 nucleotides match TRBD1. Losses at the gene ends were 5 bases for V and 2 bases for J; bases not matched to a gene: 9. Germline-derived CDR1 and CDR2 are MNHEY and SVGAGI. The CDR3 extends over 15 amino acids. CDR3 bases: TGTGCCAGCAGTCGTGGGACAGTTGTCACCTACGAGCAGTACTTC. This codes for CASSRGTVVTYEQYF.

The rearrangement joins TRBV6-4 to TRBJ2-4; 12 bases agree with TRBD1. Germline V gene lookup returns CDR1 MRHNA and CDR2 SNTAGT. With V trimmed by 0 bases and J by 1 base, 10 bases remained unmatched. CDR3 size: 20 residues. DNA for the CDR3: TGTGCCAGCAGTGACTCGACGGGACAGGGGGCTGGGCGGGCCAAAAACATTCAGTACTTC. Amino acid sequence: CASSDSTGQGAGRAKNIQYF.

The chain is built from TRBV5-4 and TRBJ2-1; no firm D call. V dropped 4 bases and J dropped 8 bases, with 7 bases sitting between them. Germline CDR1 and CDR2: SGHNT and YYREEE (reference sequence). This CDR3 has 11 residues. CDR3 sequence reads: CASSLPHEQFF. The CDR3 DNA is TGTGCCAGCAGCCTACCCCATGAGCAGTTCTTC.

The chain recombines TRBV19 with TRBJ2-5, with D hard to call. In germline, CDR1 is LNHDA, CDR2 SQIVND (reference sequence). V was trimmed by 0 bases and J by 5 bases, leaving 7 bases between them. The CDR3 length is 13 residues. The CDR3 DNA follows: TGTGCCAGTAGTATAGATCAGAGGGAGACCCAGTACTTC. Encoded protein: CASSIDQRETQYF.

The chain links TRBV18 to TRBJ2-1, with D perhaps given as TRBD1 or TRBD2 (5 bases each). V was clipped by 7 bases and J by 0 bases, with 19 bases between them. From germline, CDR1 is KGHSH and CDR2 LQKENI. The CDR3 spans 17 residues. The CDR3: CASFSADKMSSYNEQFF. As DNA, the CDR3 is TGTGCCAGCTTCTCAGCGGACAAGATGAGCTCCTACAATGAGCAGTTCTTC. Based on the CDR3 plus reference TRBV18 and TRBJ2-1, the full variable domain is NAGVMQNPRHLVRRRGQEARLRCSPMKGHSHVYWYRQLPEEGLKFMVYLQKENIIDESGMPKERFSAEFPKEGPSILRIQQVVRGDSAAYFCASFSADKMSSYNEQFFGPGTRLTVL.

The chain is built from TRBV10-2 and TRBJ2-2; TRBD2 is a possible D gene (6 bases). The CDR3 loop spans 17 amino acids. Trimming cost V 6 bases and J 5 bases, with 22 bases left between them. Germline CDR1 reads WSHSY; CDR2 reads SAAADI. The CDR3 loop is CASSLNPTGVSTGELFF. CDR3 nucleotide sequence: TGCGCCAGCAGCCTAAACCCAACGGGAGTCTCTACCGGGGAGCTGTTTTTT.

This clone has only a few counts. This chain connects TRBV2 to TRBJ1-2; 9 nucleotides line up with TRBD1. The CDR3 consists of 14 residues. Germline V gene data show CDR1 as SNHLY and CDR2 as FYNNEI. Germline trimming cut 7 bases from V and 4 bases from J; bases unmatched to any gene: 7. The CDR3 region is CASNWDRARYGYTF. CDR3 nucleotide sequence: TGTGCCAGCAACTGGGACAGGGCCCGCTATGGCTACACCTTC.

The rearrangement links TRBV28 to TRBJ1-1; 8 nucleotides agree with TRBD1. The germline V gene encodes CDR1 MDHEN and CDR2 SYDVKM. The CDR3 contains 15 residues. V lost 6 bases and J lost 5; bases outside the gene matches: 11. CDR3 sequence (DNA): TGTGCCAGCAGGCCCCCACAGGGGGTAACGACTGAAGCTTTCTTT. This sequence encodes CASRPPQGVTTEAFF. The whole variable domain, filled in from reference TRBV28 and TRBJ1-1, reads DVKVTQSSRYLVKRTGEKVFLECVQDMDHENMFWYRQDPGLGLRLIYFSYDVKMKEKGDIPEGYSVSREKKERFSLILESASTNQTSMYLCASRPPQGVTTEAFFGQGTRLTVV.

This chain's CDR3 is CASSITPSGQGLKETQYF. CDR3 nucleotides: TGTGCCAGTAGTATCACCCCTTCCGGACAGGGGCTGAAGGAGACCCAGTACTTC. The chain carries TRBV19 and TRBJ2-5, with 9 bases lining up with TRBD1. The ends lost 3 bases at V and 5 bases at J; junction bases unmatched: 16. This CDR3 is 18 amino acids long. Germline V gene sequence: CDR1 LNHDA, CDR2 SQIVND (reference sequence).